This T cell receptor beta chain came from a study of post-analysis software for immune sequencing data. Study-level background: Both relapsing-remitting and secondary progressive multiple sclerosis featured among the disease courses, as did progressive-relapsing multiple sclerosis.

Unique molecular identifiers tagged the TCR beta cDNA libraries. The yield from roughly 1 to 10 million T cells was around 500,000 cDNA molecules in total. TCRdb reprocessed the PCR reads with MiXCR, giving one entry per CDR3 protein. The sample gives hundreds of thousands of distinct CDR3 sequences, roughly 40% of which show up once; more than 1.5% is in the top ten. Study findings and constraints: When patients were compared with controls, about 5 TRBV segments were more frequent, TRBV5-6, TRBV5-1 and TRBV20-1 among them. Co-batched samples clustered tightly together by F measure.

V lost 0 bases, J lost 11 bases, and 15 bases stayed unmatched. The CDR3 covers 16 residues. Germline CDR1 is LGHNA and CDR2 is YNFKEQ. This clonotype was observed a handful of times. Antigen unknown. A clone one base away is much larger, so this may be a read error. The V and J genes are TRBV4-2 and TRBJ2-5, with 7 bases fitting TRBD2. Sequenced: blood. The TCR was taken from a girl aged 10 to 17 with multiple sclerosis. This chain's CDR3 is CASSQDFASGAYKQYF. DNA for the CDR3: TGTGCCAGCAGCCAAGATTTTGCTAGCGGAGCATACAAGCAGTACTTC.